The rows below give T cell receptor beta chains drawn from one sample of a study of blood T cell repertoires in COVID-19. Measured with immunoSEQ multiplex PCR; TCRdb has only the in-frame clones, and not every one. Among 25,000 or so clones listed, over 85% were seen once. Sequencing was done on a sample of peripheral blood. The receptors come from a human donor in a cohort sampled during active COVID-19. Both conserved end residues are part of each CDR3. The order of the fields is V gene, CDR3 protein.

v_gene: TRBV3-1/TRBV3-2
CDR3aa: CASSQGLAGDVGELFF

v_gene: TRBV30
CDR3aa: CAWSVDPARSDEQYF

v_gene: TRBV5-1
CDR3aa: CASSLNGIAEAFF

v_gene: TRBV7-9
CDR3aa: CASSPRGTGGTEQYF

v_gene: TRBV5-1
CDR3aa: CASLGSGSTDTQYF

v_gene: TRBV5-1
CDR3aa: CASSTTSGRTTGELFF

v_gene: TRBV6-5
CDR3aa: CASSYSRTSGTEQYF

v_gene: TRBV19
CDR3aa: CASSSTGGTEAFF

v_gene: TRBV9
CDR3aa: CASSFSYGAGVYNEQFF

v_gene: TRBV2
CDR3aa: CASQGGKFEETQYF

v_gene: TRBV6-1
CDR3aa: CASSEPGSSYNSPLHF

v_gene: TRBV4-1
CDR3aa: CASSRRDSGNQPQHF

v_gene: TRBV7-2
CDR3aa: CASSSTGQGQRAQHF

v_gene: TRBV18
CDR3aa: CASSPLDRRAFF

v_gene: TRBV19
CDR3aa: CASRGLGQPNTGELFF

v_gene: TRBV19
CDR3aa: CASSITGSRDTQYF

v_gene: TRBV27
CDR3aa: CASSSPGQGRSYEQYF

v_gene: TRBV18
CDR3aa: CASSPGQENTIYF

v_gene: TRBV7-9
CDR3aa: CASSLLGGTEAFF

v_gene: TRBV6-6
CDR3aa: CASSYSSQQGASGYTF

v_gene: TRBV27
CDR3aa: CASSLFGQGWGGELFF

v_gene: TRBV19
CDR3aa: CASSIIPNRASKLFF

v_gene: TRBV5-5
CDR3aa: CASTETGTSGRSEQFF

v_gene: TRBV19
CDR3aa: CASSSDSSNTEAFF

v_gene: TRBV28
CDR3aa: CASSPPGSYGYTF

v_gene: TRBV2
CDR3aa: CASSVTGEGEQYF

v_gene: TRBV13
CDR3aa: CASSLGLGSAGNTIYF

v_gene: TRBV5-6
CDR3aa: CASSTAPVLKAPGELFF

v_gene: TRBV25-1
CDR3aa: CASSEADRGAEAFF

v_gene: TRBV7-7
CDR3aa: CASSPRLTNTGELFF

v_gene: TRBV5-1
CDR3aa: CASSALAGINLQETQYF